This entry is about one TCR beta chain. The V end lost 5 bases, the J end lost 0 bases, and 17 bases lay between the germline ends. The V gene's germline CDR1 is SGHAT and CDR2 FQNNGV. The CDR3 extends over 17 amino acids. This entry comes from a study of T cell responses to AZD1222 COVID-19 vaccine. Profiling relied on immunoSEQ multiplex PCR, and the TCRdb table lists in-frame clones only, not all of them. Here the sample spans around 66,000 clones, 79% being singletons. The sequence was collected from an adult in good health. The gene calls are TRBV11-2 and TRBJ1-3; D gene ambiguous. The material sequenced was peripheral blood, taken on day 0 of MenACWY control vaccination. CDR3 coding DNA: TGTGCCAGCAGCCTGAGGCCTGACGTAAGCTCTGGAAACACCATATATTTT. Amino acids: CASSLRPDVSSGNTIYF.